This T cell receptor beta chain originates from a study of cytomegalovirus exposure and HLA in healthy donors. In the PCR, 60 Vbeta and 13 Jbeta primers were used. Data came from immunoSEQ multiplex PCR; TCRdb stores just in-frame clones and leaves some out. The sample comprises around 70,000 clones, about four fifths of which are singletons, and roughly 12% rests with the top ten. Germline V gene lookup returns CDR1 MNHNY and CDR2 SVGAGI (reference sequence). The CDR3 runs to 14 residues. The V gene lost 2 bases and the J gene lost 6 bases, with 13 bases spanning the gap. The sample was PBMCs. J is TRBJ1-1 and V is TRBV6-6, with D unclear. This clonotype was obtained from a male donor in good health and CMV-seropositive. The CDR3 loop is CASSYETISAEAFF. CDR3 DNA: TGTGCCAGCAGTTACGAGACAATTTCCGCTGAAGCTTTCTTT.